A single sample gave rise to the 19 T cell receptor beta chains below, sequenced in a study of CD8 T cells in Susac syndrome. The RNA input was roughly 0.45 to 1 ug, and it was reverse transcribed with random hexamers. A single record per CDR3 protein comes from TCRdb applying MiXCR to the immunoSEQ multiplex PCR reads. The sample carries about 140,000 distinct CDR3 sequences, 95% recorded once. The sequencing sample was made of CD4+ T cells from PBMCs. All receptors derive from a human donor with Susac syndrome.

This clonotype appeared once. J is TRBJ2-7 and V is TRBV29-1; perhaps TRBD1 as D (6 bases). The germline V gene encodes CDR1 SQVTM and CDR2 ANQGSEA. The V end was cut by 7 bases, the J end by 0 bases, with 16 bases between. CDR3 length: 14 amino acids. This CDR3 is CSARGGTSSYEQYF. The CDR3 DNA is TGCAGCGCCCGAGGGGGAACAAGCTCCTACGAGCAGTACTTC.

The count of this clonotype is one. The chain has TRBV28 and TRBJ2-7; 10 bases agree with TRBD1. Trimming at V came to 5 bases and at J to 5 bases, leaving 12 bases not matched to a gene. CDR3 size: 16 residues. Germline V gene lookup returns CDR1 MDHEN and CDR2 SYDVKM. The CDR3 DNA reads TGTGCCAGCAGTGGCCCGGGGGACAGGGGTTCCCACGAGCAGTACTTC. This sequence encodes CASSGPGDRGSHEQYF.

The chain is built from TRBV18 and TRBJ2-6; D uncertain. Germline V gives CDR1 KGHSH, CDR2 LQKENI. The CDR3 runs 18 residues. The V end was cut by 0 bases, the J end by 0 bases, with 12 bases between. CDR3 DNA sequence: TGTGCCAGCTCACCACCCCAGGCCCTCAGCTCTGGGGCCAACGTCCTGACTTTC. It encodes CASSPPQALSSGANVLTF.

Of note for this clonotype: A read error may account for a junction end that differs from germline. The rearrangement joins TRBV7-7 to TRBJ2-5, with 7 bases matching TRBD1. From germline, CDR1 is SSHAT and CDR2 FNYEAQ (reference sequence). CDR3 length: 14 amino acids. This CDR3 is CASSLPGQLETQYF. The CDR3 DNA is TGTGCTAGCAGCTTGCCGGGACAGTTGGAGACCCAGTACTTC.

In DNA, the CDR3 is TGTGCCAGCAGCCTCCGCGGGACAGGGAGTGAAAAACTGTTTTTT. Its protein is CASSLRGTGSEKLFF. This rearrangement joins TRBV11-2 to TRBJ1-4; 9 nucleotides match TRBD1. The CDR3 consists of 15 residues. The J segment lost 7 bases and the V segment lost 5 bases, leaving 8 bases of the junction unmatched. The germline V gene has CDR1 SGHAT and CDR2 FQNNGV.

The chain links TRBV6-6 to TRBJ2-2, with D possibly called TRBD1 or TRBD2 (5 bases each). The CDR3 is 12 residues long. V gave up 6 bases and J gave up 4 bases, with 6 bases separating them. The germline V gene encodes CDR1 MNHNY and CDR2 SVGAGI (reference sequence). CDR3 sequence (DNA): TGTGCCAGCAGCGGGACCACCGGGGAGCTGTTTTTT. Residues: CASSGTTGELFF.

This chain joins TRBV30 and TRBJ1-1; D remains unclear. Trimming pared 0 bases from V and 4 bases from J, leaving 9 bases between. The CDR3 is 13 residues long. The germline gives CDR1 GTSNPN, CDR2 SVGIG (reference sequence). Here the CDR3 DNA reads TGTGCCTGGAGTGTAGCTTGGGGCACTGAAGCTTTCTTT. Translating gives CAWSVAWGTEAFF.

J is TRBJ2-7 and V is TRBV20-1; 7 bases are shared with TRBD1. V dropped 7 bases and J dropped 7; count of bases not matched to a gene: 13. The CDR3 has 13 residues. Germline V CDR1 and CDR2: DFQATT, SNEGSKA (reference sequence). The CDR3 sequence is CSEVGRVRGEQYF. The DNA for the CDR3 is TGCAGTGAAGTGGGCCGCGTCAGGGGGGAGCAGTACTTC.

The genes are TRBV15 and TRBJ2-7; perhaps D is TRBD1 or TRBD2 (5 bases each). Germline V gives CDR1 LNHNV, CDR2 YYDKDF (reference sequence). The V gene lost 1 base and the J gene lost 0 bases, with 7 bases spanning the gap. This CDR3 spans 14 amino acids. The CDR3 loop reads CATSRGGVSYEQYF. The DNA for the CDR3 is TGTGCCACCAGCAGAGGAGGGGTCTCCTACGAGCAGTACTTC. Drawing the rest from reference TRBV15 and TRBJ2-7, the complete variable domain is DAMVIQNPRYQVTQFGKPVTLSCSQTLNHNVMYWYQQKSSQAPKLLFHYYDKDFNNEADTPDNFQSRRPNTSFCFLDIRSPGLGDTAMYLCATSRGGVSYEQYFGPGTRLTVT.

This rearrangement joins TRBV7-2 to TRBJ2-7; D is uncertain. V lost 7 bases to trimming and J lost 3 bases, with 10 bases between them. The CDR3 contains 12 residues. Germline CDR1 SGHTA, CDR2 FQGNSA. This chain's CDR3 is CASTSSHYEQYF. The CDR3, as DNA: TGTGCCAGCACTTCCTCCCACTACGAGCAGTACTTC.

The V and J genes are TRBV6-2 or TRBV6-3 and TRBJ2-3; no reliable D call. Germline V gives CDR1 MNHEY, CDR2 SVGEGT. This CDR3 region has 13 residues. Trimming stripped 7 bases from V and 1 base from J, with 9 bases between. CDR3 region: CASNLGRTDTQYF. CDR3 coding DNA: TGTGCCAGCAATCTAGGGCGCACAGATACGCAGTATTTT.

The chain uses TRBV5-1 and TRBJ1-6; a weak D match, TRBD1 (5 bases). V was shortened by 0 bases and J by 6 bases, with 10 bases between the two germline ends. The CDR3 extends over 15 amino acids. CDR1 and CDR2 (germline): SGHRS, YFSETQ. CDR3 DNA: TGCGCCAGCAGCTTGGACCCTGGGGGTAATTCACCCCTCCACTTT. Residues: CASSLDPGGNSPLHF.

The V gene is TRBV30, the J gene TRBJ1-2, with D uncertain. The germline gives CDR1 GTSNPN, CDR2 SVGIG (reference sequence). The germline V and J ends were trimmed by 0 bases and 8 bases, with 13 bases remaining between them. This CDR3 is built from 13 residues. The CDR3 region has the DNA TGTGCCTGGAGTGTACCGGGCGGCGGCGGCTACACCTTC. Its protein product is CAWSVPGGGGYTF. Supplemented by reference TRBV30 and TRBJ1-2, the full variable domain reads SQTIHQWPATLVQPVGSPLSLECTVEGTSNPNLYWYRQAAGRGLQLLFYSVGIGQISSEVPQNLSASRPQDRQFILSSKKLLLSDSGFYLCAWSVPGGGGYTFGSGTRLTVV.

The V and J genes are TRBV5-1 and TRBJ1-1, with TRBD1 matching 7 bases. V lost 4 bases, J lost 9 bases, and 6 bases stayed unmatched. Germline CDR1 and CDR2: SGHRS and YFSETQ. The CDR3 is made up of 12 amino acids. CDR3 bases: TGCGCCAGCAGCCCATGGACAGGTCAAGCTTTCTTT. Amino acids: CASSPWTGQAFF. The full variable domain, its missing parts supplied by reference TRBV5-1 and TRBJ1-1, is KAGVTQTPRYLIKTRGQQVTLSCSPISGHRSVSWYQQTPGQGLQFLFEYFSETQRNKGNFPGRFSGRQFSNSRSEMNVSTLELGDSALYLCASSPWTGQAFFGQGTRLTVV.

This clonotype was seen a single time. The chain is built from TRBV28 and TRBJ1-6; D is ambiguous. Trimming took off 2 bases at V and 8 bases at J, with 4 bases between the two ends. Germline V gene lookup returns CDR1 MDHEN and CDR2 SYDVKM. The CDR3 consists of 12 residues. The chain's CDR3 is CASSLSYSPLHF. DNA of the CDR3: TGTGCCAGCAGTTTAAGCTATTCACCCCTCCACTTT.

The genes are TRBV29-1 and TRBJ1-2; possibly TRBD1 for D (5 bases). V lost 3 bases to trimming and J lost 8 bases, with 22 bases between them. This CDR3 has 15 residues. The germline gives CDR1 SQVTM, CDR2 ANQGSEA. Here the CDR3 reads CSVDLGGTSRGGYTF. The CDR3 DNA reads as TGCAGCGTTGACCTCGGGGGGACTTCGCGGGGAGGCTACACCTTC. Filled out from reference TRBV29-1 and TRBJ1-2, the complete variable domain reads SAVISQKPSRDICQRGTSLTIQCQVDSQVTMMFWYRQQPGQSLTLIATANQGSEATYESGFVIDKFPISRPNLTFSTLTVSNMSPEDSSIYLCSVDLGGTSRGGYTFGSGTRLTVV.

V is TRBV7-9 and J is TRBJ2-7; maybe TRBD2 (6 bases). There are 13 residues in the CDR3. Germline assignment: CDR1 SEHNR and CDR2 FQNEAQ (reference sequence). Trimming cost V 6 bases and J 4 bases, with 13 bases left between them. CDR3 sequence (DNA): TGTGCCAGCAGTTTGGGACTGAGATACGAGCAGTACTTC. Protein sequence: CASSLGLRYEQYF.

J is TRBJ2-1 and V is TRBV30; the D call may be TRBD1 or TRBD2 (5 bases each). Germline V gene lookup returns CDR1 GTSNPN and CDR2 SVGIG (reference sequence). With 5 bases removed from V and 15 bases from J, the gap between germline ends came to 14 bases. The CDR3 has 10 amino acids. The CDR3 bases are TGTGCCTGGGGGTCAGGTGGGGGGTTCTTC. Amino acid sequence: CAWGSGGGFF.

The chain links TRBV7-9 to TRBJ1-2, with 9 bases identical to TRBD1. V lost 3 bases to trimming and J lost 4 bases; unmatched junction nucleotides: 3. The CDR3 has 14 residues. Germline V CDR1 and CDR2: SEHNR, FQNEAQ (reference sequence). CDR3 in DNA: TGTGCCAGCAGCTTTGGACAGGGGATCTATGGCTACACCTTC. Translated, it gives CASSFGQGIYGYTF.